Reported below is one T cell receptor beta chain. What antigen it recognizes has not been identified. Base-call qualities are not available, and no considerably larger clone is one nucleotide away. The method was the immunoSEQ multiplex PCR assay. A mixture of 60 forward primers for TCR Vbeta segments and 13 reverse primers for TCR Jbeta segments was used in the multiplex PCR. Amplification of the CDR3 region of rearranged TCR beta genes was performed with a multiplex PCR assay on genomic DNA. On the Illumina HiSeq System, the amplified TCR beta libraries were sequenced as 87-base-pair reads. The authors' analysis ran thus. A later analysis tallied around 80 million unique TCR beta chains across the 666 repertoires, and about 12 million of those chains were shared by two or more donors. To remove PCR and sequencing errors, raw reads were error-corrected and collapsed into unique sequences using a nearest-neighbor algorithm that merged closely related sequences. To assign V, D and J gene segments, CDR3 sequences were aligned to IMGT reference sequences. For a sequence to be retained, a match of at least six nucleotides to both a V gene segment and a J gene segment was required. A rearrangement counted as productive if the CDR3 had no stop codons and remained in frame with V and J, and every other rearrangement counted as non-productive. CDR3 was defined by IMGT convention, running from the second conserved V-encoded cysteine to the conserved J-encoded phenylalanine. In an earlier analysis of approximately 500 of the donors, sequences lacking an unambiguous match to a single V gene segment were excluded. An earlier analysis of approximately 590 of the donors called V segments functional above 56.7% productive rearrangements and segregating when the between-donor standard deviation exceeded 5%. A statistical classification framework was built to diagnose cytomegalovirus status from the catalog of TCR beta chain sequences. In a later analysis, V and J genes were assigned by comparing TCR nucleotide sequences against IMGT/GENE-DB human TR gene sequences. In a later analysis, CDR3 sequences and most-parsimonious VDJ recombination scenarios were assigned using the TCRdist pipeline. In a later analysis, every TCR beta chain was defined by the combination of its CDR3 amino acid sequence and its V-gene family, and reads without a unique V-gene family were dropped. A later analysis removed 500 to 650 highly shared, low-generation-probability nucleotide sequences to deal with suspected cross-contamination and a sequencing artifact. In a later analysis, a clonal expansion index for each public chain was calculated from normalized within-repertoire ranks of inferred template counts. In a later analysis, generation probabilities were computed using a VDJ recombination model fitted to out-of-frame rearrangements, and the results were checked against IGoR. In a later analysis, hypergeometric tests were used to score TCR-TCR, TCR-HLA and TCR-CMV co-occurrence, with a repertoire-size bias correction applied to TCR pairs. False discovery rates were estimated in a later analysis by permuting HLA or CMV assignments 20 times. In a later analysis, co-occurring TCRs were grouped with DBSCAN, and TCRdist sequence similarity was added when clustering was performed within HLA-allele-positive subsets. Co-occurrence clustering excluded repertoires with fewer than 30,000 or more than 120,000 public chains, plus five with anomalous nucleotide sharing. Drawn from immuneACCESS, this table holds only the in-frame rearrangements with V and J called that TCRdb kept. Clones are partly lost; checked studies trace under half to an unresolved V gene and leave the rest unexplained. V and J calls and clone size are copied from that table; D and trimming were computed from the DNA. The sample table holds almost 200,000 clones, of which roughly 85% were seen once. In total, the top ten clones hold about 2.2% of the sample.

The cohort was made up of 666 healthy bone marrow donors. At the time of sampling, every cohort member was nominally healthy, though immune exposures that went unrecorded were likely present. The donor was CMV seronegative and was included in the group of 352 seronegative cohort members. A peripheral blood sample was provided by each donor, and peripheral blood mononuclear cells were used for TCR beta sequencing. Genomic DNA was extracted from the blood cell samples with the Qiagen DNeasy Blood Extraction Kit. This record belongs to a study of cytomegalovirus exposure and HLA in healthy donors (dated by TCRdb to about 2017). Notes on the research overall: An earlier analysis of some 620 of the donors reported about 280 Gb of sequence data and some 110 million unique TCR beta sequences obtained from about 179 million T cells. An early release covering approximately 600 HLA-typed donors comprised about 320 gigabases of sequencing data and tens of millions of unique TCR sequences. Of the 350 to 450 genotyped donors, roughly 85% fell in the genetic ancestry cluster associated with self-reported Caucasian donors. The study was designed to test whether signatures of past pathogen exposure could be identified by cataloging public T cell receptors. The T cell repertoires of roughly 660 subjects were profiled by immunosequencing and related to cytomegalovirus serostatus. Besides the first cohort of about 730 subjects, a separate validation cohort made up of 120 or so different subjects was used. The study combined high-throughput TCR immunosequencing, statistical association of individual TCRs with disease status, and machine learning to predict cytomegalovirus infection status. A later analysis re-analyzed previously published TCR beta repertoires from hundreds of donors and added high-resolution HLA genotyping to study TCR occurrence patterns. In the later analysis, no new phenotypic data were used to find candidate immune exposures; instead, reliance was placed on TCR beta sequences and their occurrence across donors. An earlier analysis of some 500 of the donors used high-throughput TCR beta sequencing to judge whether each TCR beta V gene segment behaved as functional or pseudogenic. Donor age, sex, ethnicity and CMV serostatus were collected together with the repertoire data. A later genetic analysis used genome-wide SNP genotypes for about 55% of the 666 donors, treating that subset as a discovery cohort. All discovery cohort repertoires had been generated using a single sequencing platform. Class I and class II HLA loci were covered by the typing at four-digit resolution. Typing coverage varied by locus: about 620-630 donors for A, B, C, DRB1 and DQB1; around 560 for DQA1; 600 to 610 for DPA1; roughly 470 for DPB1. Roughly 5 DR-DQ haplotypes were handled as single units for association and clustering, since linkage in the cohort was strong. Across approximately 420 genotyped donors of the cohort, an average of approximately 240,000 unique TCR beta nucleotide sequences per donor were sequenced, and roughly a sixth of those sequences were non-productive.

Results and caveats for the whole study, not just this receptor: A later analysis found that TCR association rates varied across HLA loci, with DRB1 alleles showing the most associated TCRs and HLA-C alleles the fewest. The cohort was sequenced for TCR beta chains only, and without alpha or paired-chain data the features that could be detected were limited. In vitro tests confirmed that a few of the cytomegalovirus-associated TCR beta chains recognize cytomegalovirus antigens. In a later genetic analysis, fewer N-insertions in productive TCRs were reported among donors in an Asian-associated ancestry cluster than the roughly 640-donor mean. In an earlier analysis of some 540 of the donors, most TCR beta V segments appeared in productive rearrangements about 90% or about 30% of the time, broadly matching IMGT annotations. A further reported finding was that TCR beta sequences accurately predicted the HLA-A and HLA-B alleles for most subjects in the first cohort. Assigning TCR associations to individual alleles was difficult when HLA alleles, especially DR and DQ, strongly co-occurred. An association between a missense DCLRE1C variant and V-gene and J-gene trimming of TCR beta chains was found in a later genetic analysis and replicated in an independent cohort. Roughly uniform sequencing depth across donors was assumed in presence/absence analyses, although this assumption may not hold. The study gave a list of 150 to 200 TCR beta chains associated with cytomegalovirus. A cluster of highly shared sequence variants was judged likely to represent a technical artifact of the sequencing pipeline. Across donors, most TCR sequences were observed very rarely, whereas some public TCRs were present in many individuals. Cytomegalovirus status was reported to be diagnosed by the classifier with high specificity and sensitivity in both the original and validation cohorts. In a later analysis, around 17,000 TCR beta sequences were associated with specific HLA alleles at a false discovery rate of 0.05. In a later analysis, HLA-associated TCR beta chains were found to be more clonally expanded and to have lower generation probabilities than equally common non-associated chains. Because HLA typing was unavailable for some donors at each locus, only the typed subset was used in association tests. The authors suggested that the approach could potentially be generalized to other disease states and immunological phenotypes. In a later analysis, most CMV-associated TCR beta chains were found to appear HLA-restricted, with HLA associations seemingly driven largely by CMV exposure. A later analysis reported that several top co-occurrence clusters appeared linked to parvovirus B19, influenza, CMV and Epstein-Barr virus. Because the 87-base-pair reads could not distinguish some IMGT-functional V segments, including TRBV6-2 and TRBV6-3, those segments were excluded. For the cohort, immune exposure information was limited to CMV serostatus. Correlated functional status among segregating V segments might be attributable to linkage disequilibrium, but an unknown experimental factor could not be ruled out. Because counts were too low, about 15 rarely observed V segments, including chromosome 9 orphons, were left out of the earlier analysis of a few hundred of the donors.

According to the germline V gene, CDR1 reads SQVTM and CDR2 reads ANQGSEA. The CDR3 runs 13 residues from the cysteine to the phenylalanine. CDR3 DNA is the only sequence kept; it has 39 bases, read in frame from the first base. V is cut by 2 bases and J by 2 bases, and the space between the germline ends is 6 bases. This receptor was identified in a woman aged 45-65 years in good health and CMV-seronegative. The material sequenced was PBMCs. Recombination joined TRBV29-1 with TRBJ2-2; TRBD1 is possibly the D segment (5 matching bases). The DNA sequence reads TGCAGCGTTGAACAGGGAAACACCGGGGAGCTGTTTTTT. Its protein product is CSVEQGNTGELFF.